These 15 T cell receptor gamma chains originate from one sample sequenced in a study of gamma-delta chains in newborns, infants, children. TCRdb fed the reads into CATT to redo clone calling. This sample carries 3,000 to 4,000 gamma-chain clones, roughly 60% of them seen once, and the ten largest clones take about 18%. The sequencing input was blood. The receptors come from a child who was a newborn, infant or young child, either healthy, febrile or measles-vaccinated (not recorded which).

With regard to this clone: At one boundary the junction diverges from the germline segment, which might be a read error. This sequence joins TRGV4 and TRGJ1 or TRGJ2. TCRdb supplies no J gene; here it was assigned by aligning the nucleotide sequence to germline. The length of the CDR3 is 12 residues. The germline V gene has CDR1 EGSTGY and CDR2 YDSYTSSV. CDR3 sequence: CATWGGNYKKLF. As DNA, the CDR3 is TGTGCCACCTGGGGTGGGAATTATAAGAAACTCTTT.

V and J are TRGV8 and TRGJP2. Since TCRdb gives no J gene, matching the DNA to germline was used here to assign it. V was clipped by 3 bases and J by 5 bases; unmatched bases: 3. The length of the CDR3 is 13 residues. The germline V gene has CDR1 VENAVY and CDR2 YDSYNSRV. CDR3: CATWDESDWIKTF. The CDR3 bases are TGTGCCACCTGGGATGAGAGTGATTGGATCAAGACGTTT.

J is TRGJP2 and V is TRGV2. Because TCRdb records no J gene, it was assigned here through a match of the DNA to germline. The CDR3 has 12 amino acids. Germline V gives CDR1 EGSNGY, CDR2 YDSYNSKV. The trim removed 3 bases at V and 5 bases at J, leaving 0 bases unmatched. CDR3 nucleotide sequence: TGTGCCACCTGGGACAGTGATTGGATCAAGACGTTT. It yields the protein CATWDSDWIKTF.

This clone was picked up a small number of times. The chain employs TRGV9 and TRGJ1 or TRGJ2. Germline matching of the DNA provided the J gene here, since TCRdb leaves it blank. The CDR3 length is 13 residues. Germline V lookup: CDR1 GITISATS, CDR2 ISYDGTV (reference sequence). Germline trimming cut 5 bases from V and 9 bases from J; bases unmatched to any gene: 13. CDR3 sequence reads: CALWGPWPGKKLF. The CDR3 DNA sequence: TGTGCCTTGTGGGGCCCCTGGCCTGGTAAGAAACTCTTT.

The V gene is TRGV8, the J gene TRGJP1. Matching the DNA to germline supplied the J gene, which TCRdb does not give. From germline, CDR1 is VENAVY and CDR2 YDSYNSRV. There are 12 residues in the CDR3. Germline trimming cut 6 bases from V and 6 bases from J; bases unmatched to any gene: 4. This CDR3 is CATWFPGWFKIF. The CDR3 DNA reads TGTGCCACCTGGTTCCCTGGTTGGTTCAAGATATTT.

Comment on this clone: The same CDR3 also results from other DNA sequences found in this sample. V usage is TRGV9 and J usage is TRGJP. The J gene comes from matching the DNA to germline here; TCRdb lacks it. Germline V gene sequence: CDR1 GITISATS, CDR2 ISYDGTV (reference sequence). CDR3 length: 19 residues. The J segment lost 5 bases and the V segment lost 0 bases, leaving 10 bases of the junction unmatched. This chain's CDR3 is CALWEVRSGKELGKKIKVF. CDR3 coding DNA: TGTGCCTTGTGGGAGGTGCGTTCTGGAAAAGAGTTGGGCAAAAAAATCAAGGTATTT.

A V gene of TRGV9 was called, but no J gene was assigned. Looked up from germline, CDR1 is GITISATS and CDR2 is ISYDGTV (reference sequence). There are 10 residues in the CDR3. In DNA form, the CDR3 reads TGTGCCTTGTGGGAGGTCCCCGGCCTCTTT. As protein: CALWEVPGLF.

As concerns this clone: Distinct nucleotide sequences in the sample also encode this CDR3. This chain links TRGV2 with TRGJ1 or TRGJ2. TCRdb offers no J gene call, so here the DNA was matched to germline to obtain one. Germline V gives CDR1 EGSNGY, CDR2 YDSYNSKV. V gave up 1 base and J gave up 3 bases; unmatched junction bases: 3. The CDR3 length is 13 residues. For the CDR3, the DNA is TGTGCCACCTGGGACGGCGGTTATTATAAGAAACTCTTT. Translated: CATWDGGYYKKLF.

About this clone itself: Other DNA sequences in this specimen translate into the identical CDR3. The chain employs TRGV9 and TRGJ1 or TRGJ2. TCRdb supplies no J gene; here it was assigned by aligning the nucleotide sequence to germline. CDR1 is GITISATS, CDR2 ISYDGTV, per germline (reference sequence). Trimming cost V 0 bases and J 7 bases; bases outside gene matches: 6. The CDR3 is made up of 13 amino acids. CDR3 bases: TGTGCCTTGTGGGAGGTGCCAGGGTATAAGAAACTCTTT. Translating it yields CALWEVPGYKKLF.

The chain is built from TRGV2 and TRGJP2. The J gene was missing in TCRdb and was found by matching the end of the DNA to germline. Losses at the gene ends were 0 bases for V and 3 bases for J; bases not matched to a gene: 7. Germline loops: CDR1 EGSNGY, CDR2 YDSYNSKV. The CDR3 is 16 residues long. CDR3 DNA: TGTGCCACCTGGGACGGGCCCGATTGTAGTGATTGGATCAAGACGTTT. Translation: CATWDGPDCSDWIKTF.

Of note for this clone: The junction does not match germline at one end; this may be a read error. The chain's CDR3 is CALWAQGLGKKIKVF. In DNA, the CDR3 is TGTGCCTTGTGGGCACAAGGGTTGGGCAAAAAAATCAAGGTATTT. The J gene is TRGJP, the V gene TRGV9. The J gene was not available in TCRdb and was assigned here by matching the DNA to germline segments. Germline CDR1 is GITISATS and CDR2 is ISYDGTV (reference sequence). This CDR3 has 15 amino acids.

Concerning this clone itself: The same CDR3 also results from other DNA sequences found in this sample. Here the CDR3 reads CALWEVRKYKKLF. CDR3 sequence (DNA): TGTGCCTTGTGGGAGGTGCGGAAGTATAAGAAGCTCTTT. A V gene of TRGV9 was called, but no J gene was assigned. The germline V gene has CDR1 GITISATS and CDR2 ISYDGTV (reference sequence). This CDR3 spans 13 amino acids.

The chain joins TRGV9 to TRGJ1 or TRGJ2. The J gene, absent from TCRdb, was called here by matching the DNA to germline. The V segment lost 2 bases and the J segment 9 bases; nucleotides outside the gene matches: 4. This CDR3 has 11 residues. Germline V gene data show CDR1 as GITISATS and CDR2 as ISYDGTV (reference sequence). CDR3: CALWEGSKKLF. CDR3 nucleotides: TGTGCCTTGTGGGAGGGAAGTAAGAAACTCTTT.

The V gene is TRGV8, the J gene TRGJ1 or TRGJ2. The J gene, left out of TCRdb, was set here by checking the DNA against germline. The CDR3 contains 12 residues. J gave up 7 bases and V 6 bases, and 9 bases lay outside the gene matches. CDR1 is VENAVY and CDR2 is YDSYNSRV in the germline V gene. CDR3: CATWTREYKKLF. CDR3 coding DNA: TGTGCCACCTGGACAAGGGAGTATAAGAAACTCTTT.

Worth noting for this clone: Other DNA sequences of this sample code for an identical CDR3. The chain uses TRGV8 and TRGJ1 or TRGJ2. No J gene was available from TCRdb, and it was assigned here by a germline match of the DNA. Germline V gene sequence: CDR1 VENAVY, CDR2 YDSYNSRV. The CDR3 length is 12 residues. V lost 3 bases and J lost 3; bases outside the gene matches: 2. The CDR3 DNA follows: TGTGCCACCTGGGATCGTTATTATAAGAAACTCTTT. Protein: CATWDRYYKKLF.